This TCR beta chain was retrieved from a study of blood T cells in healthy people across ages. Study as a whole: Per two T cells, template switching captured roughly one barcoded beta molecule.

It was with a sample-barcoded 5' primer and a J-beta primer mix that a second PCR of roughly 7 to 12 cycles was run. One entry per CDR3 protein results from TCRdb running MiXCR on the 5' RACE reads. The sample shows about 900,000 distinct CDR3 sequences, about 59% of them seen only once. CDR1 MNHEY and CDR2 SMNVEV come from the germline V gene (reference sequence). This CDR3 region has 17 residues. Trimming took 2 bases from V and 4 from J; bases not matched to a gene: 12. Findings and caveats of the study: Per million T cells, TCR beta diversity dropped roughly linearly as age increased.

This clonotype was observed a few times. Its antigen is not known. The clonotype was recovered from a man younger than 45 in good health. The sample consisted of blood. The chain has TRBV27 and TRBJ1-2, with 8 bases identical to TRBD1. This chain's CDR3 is CASSLLAGGLSRYGYTF. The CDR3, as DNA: TGTGCCAGCAGTTTACTTGCAGGGGGCTTGTCCCGCTATGGCTACACCTTC.